These 14 T cell receptor beta chains originate from one sample sequenced in a study of cytomegalovirus exposure and HLA in healthy donors. Sequencing used immunoSEQ multiplex PCR; TCRdb keeps in-frame clones, though not all of them. The table records approximately 99,000 clones, over 75% of them present only once. The sample consisted of PBMCs. Every receptor here comes from a woman younger than 30 in good health and CMV-seronegative.

J is TRBJ1-3 and V is TRBV5-1, with a possible D match to TRBD1 (6 bases). CDR1 is SGHRS, CDR2 YFSETQ, per germline. Trimming removed 4 bases from V and 4 bases from J, with 15 bases in between. The CDR3 loop spans 15 amino acids. CDR3 loop: CASSVGGAVGNTIYF. The DNA of the CDR3 is TGCGCCAGCAGCGTCGGGGGGGCAGTCGGAAACACCATATATTTT.

The gene calls are TRBV4-1 and TRBJ2-7, with TRBD1 matching over 10 bases. The CDR3 contains 15 residues. Per germline, CDR1 MGHRA and CDR2 YSYEKL. With V trimmed by 2 bases and J by 7 bases, 8 bases remained unmatched. CDR3 amino acids: CASSQPWDRGQEQYF. The CDR3 coding sequence is TGCGCCAGCAGCCAACCCTGGGACAGGGGCCAGGAGCAGTACTTC.

J is TRBJ1-2 and V is TRBV9; perhaps TRBD1 as D (5 bases). The CDR3 covers 13 residues. Germline V lookup: CDR1 SGDLS, CDR2 YYNGEE. V lost 3 bases, J lost 4 bases, and 10 bases lay in between. CDR3 sequence: CASSARDGYGYTF. The CDR3 nucleotides are TGTGCCAGCAGCGCCAGGGATGGCTATGGCTACACCTTC.

The V call is TRBV9, the J call TRBJ1-5; no firm D call. Germline CDR1 is SGDLS and CDR2 is YYNGEE. The length of the CDR3 is 16 residues. Trimming removed 0 bases from V and 0 bases from J, with 10 bases in between. CDR3 coding DNA: TGTGCCAGCAGCGTAGGGGGAGGGAGTAGCAATCAGCCCCAGCATTTT. Translation: CASSVGGGSSNQPQHF.

The sample holds a few counts of this clone. The chain couples TRBV27 to TRBJ1-5, with D possibly matching TRBD1 (6 bases). This CDR3 region has 11 residues. The V end was cut by 8 bases, the J end by 9 bases, with 11 bases between. Germline-derived CDR1 and CDR2 are MNHEY and SMNVEV (reference sequence). The CDR3 DNA reads TGTGCCAGCCAGGGGTCGGGGCCCCAGCATTTT. It codes for CASQGSGPQHF.

This chain connects TRBV19 to TRBJ1-2; D might be TRBD1 (5 bases). Per the germline V gene, CDR1 is LNHDA and CDR2 is SQIVND (reference sequence). The ends were cut back, 4 bases at V and 3 bases at J, with 9 bases in the middle. This CDR3 is built from 13 residues. The CDR3: CASSTDRYYGYTF. The CDR3 DNA is TGTGCCAGTAGTACCGACAGATACTATGGCTACACCTTC.

The chain recombines TRBV30 with TRBJ2-3; weak D call: TRBD1 (5 bases). V shed 0 bases and J shed 2 bases, with 18 bases lying between them. The CDR3 is made up of 17 amino acids. Looked up from germline, CDR1 is GTSNPN and CDR2 is SVGIG (reference sequence). CDR3 amino acids: CAWSVSRTTLFTDTQYF. The DNA for the CDR3 is TGTGCCTGGAGTGTATCCCGGACAACTCTTTTCACAGATACGCAGTATTTT.

This chain connects TRBV7-2 to TRBJ1-2; D is ambiguous. Between the trimmed V and J ends, which lost 5 bases and 0 bases, there was a span of 16 bases. Germline CDR1 and CDR2: SGHTA and FQGNSA. The CDR3 extends over 16 amino acids. The CDR3, as DNA: TGTGCCAGCAGCCGACGTACAGTCTCCTCTAACTATGGCTACACCTTC. Protein sequence: CASSRRTVSSNYGYTF.

The gene calls are TRBV10-3 and TRBJ1-5; 8 nucleotides line up with TRBD1. CDR1 ENHRY and CDR2 SYGVKD come from the germline V gene. The CDR3 spans 16 residues. Unmatched junction bases numbered 10, after V lost 2 bases and J lost 7 bases. The CDR3 here is CAISESPGGAGQPQHF. The CDR3 DNA is TGTGCCATCAGTGAGAGCCCAGGGGGCGCGGGACAGCCCCAGCATTTT.

The chain is built from TRBV5-1 and TRBJ1-2; 7 positions match TRBD1. CDR1 and CDR2 from the germline V gene are SGHRS and YFSETQ. There are 14 residues in the CDR3. The V and J ends lost 5 bases and 7 bases, in that order; junction bases with no gene match: 11. The DNA of the CDR3 is TGCGCCAGCAGTCCGGGACAGCCCCCGGGTGGCTACACCTTC. Translating gives CASSPGQPPGGYTF.

The genes are TRBV15 and TRBJ1-5; TRBD1 matches 7 bases. The CDR3 consists of 15 residues. V lost 3 bases to trimming and J lost 4 bases; unmatched junction nucleotides: 6. Germline CDR1 LNHNV, CDR2 YYDKDF (reference sequence). The CDR3 DNA follows: TGTGCCACCAGCAGCTCACAGGGGACAAATCAGCCCCAGCATTTT. Its translation: CATSSSQGTNQPQHF.

This chain joins TRBV19 and TRBJ1-1; 10 bases fit TRBD1. The CDR3 length is 12 residues. V shed 6 bases, J shed 5 bases, and the junction held 0 bases outside the gene matches. Germline V CDR1 and CDR2: LNHDA, SQIVND (reference sequence). The CDR3 sequence: CASRDRGTEAFF. CDR3 in DNA: TGTGCCAGTAGGGACAGGGGGACTGAAGCTTTCTTT.

The sample holds one count of this clone. This chain's CDR3 is CASSVETGYGYTF. CDR3 nucleotides: TGTGCCAGCAGCGTAGAGACAGGTTATGGCTACACCTTC. This sequence joins TRBV9 and TRBJ1-2; D is possibly TRBD1 (6 bases). Trimming took off 0 bases at V and 5 bases at J, with 8 bases between the two ends. The CDR3 is 13 amino acids. Germline V gene sequence: CDR1 SGDLS, CDR2 YYNGEE.

The V and J genes are TRBV4-1 and TRBJ2-1; the match to TRBD2 covers 8 bases. CDR1 MGHRA and CDR2 YSYEKL come from the germline V gene. V trimming: 1 base; J trimming: 6 bases; junction bases outside the gene matches: 5. This CDR3 contains 15 residues. For the CDR3, the DNA is TGCGCCAGCAGCCAAGTGACTAGCGTCGGCAATGAGCAGTTCTTC. Protein product: CASSQVTSVGNEQFF.